The 11 T cell receptor beta chains in this list originate from one sample, sequenced in a study of human T cells and chemical hapten exposure. Time point reported: patch test 3, about 24 weeks after DPC sensitization. As for treatment: therapeutic diphenylcyclopropenone sensitization with weekly scalp DPC. Via MiXCR, TCRdb re-called the RACE reads, giving one row per CDR3 protein. The data hold roughly 200,000 distinct CDR3 sequences, with under 25% observed a single time. Sequenced material: whole blood, taken in connection with sensitization to the hapten diphenylcyclopropenone (DPC). Receptor source: a woman aged 40 to 50 with alopecia areata. Some clones in this sample may be carry-over from other donors' samples.

About this clonotype itself: Relative to the germline gene, one junction end is altered; a read error may explain this. V is TRBV6-5 and J is TRBJ2-2; maybe TRBD1 (6 bases). The CDR3 contains 12 residues. Germline V gene lookup returns CDR1 MNHEY and CDR2 SVGAGI. This CDR3 is CASSRDTGELSF. DNA of the CDR3: TGTGCCAGCAGCCGGGACACCGGGGAGCTGTCTTTT.

The table lists this clonotype with a few counts. The chain has TRBV4-3 and TRBJ2-7; TRBD2 matches 7 bases. This CDR3 spans 15 amino acids. Looked up from germline, CDR1 is LGHNA and CDR2 is YSLEER. J gave up 3 bases and V 1 base, and 6 bases lay outside the gene matches. The CDR3 spells CASSQGGGSVYEQYF. CDR3 DNA sequence: TGCGCCAGCAGCCAAGGAGGCGGGAGTGTCTACGAGCAGTACTTC.

The chain couples TRBV7-3 to TRBJ2-1; 9 bases line up with TRBD2. V gave up 2 bases and J gave up 7 bases; unmatched junction bases: 18. Germline V gives CDR1 SGHTA, CDR2 FQGTGA. CDR3 size: 19 residues. The CDR3 DNA follows: TGTGCCAGCAGCTTATTCTCTGCGGGAGGGCCAGGTGGGAGGAATGAGCAGTTCTTC. This translates into CASSLFSAGGPGGRNEQFF. Variable domain in full (rest from reference TRBV7-3 and TRBJ2-1): GAGVSQTPSNKVTEKGKYVELRCDPISGHTALYWYRQSLGQGPEFLIYFQGTGAADDSGLPNDRFFAVRPEGSVSTLKIQRTERGDSAVYLCASSLFSAGGPGGRNEQFFGPGTRLTVL.

The chain employs TRBV5-1 and TRBJ2-1, with D tentatively TRBD2 (7 bases). The V and J ends lost 0 bases and 4 bases respectively, with 17 bases between them. CDR1 and CDR2 (germline): SGHRS, YFSETQ. CDR3 length: 17 residues. The CDR3 region is CASSLAAGALLYNEQFF. The CDR3 bases are TGCGCCAGCAGCTTGGCCGCGGGGGCTCTACTATACAATGAGCAGTTCTTC.

This rearrangement joins TRBV5-5 to TRBJ2-1, with 8 bases lining up with TRBD2. This CDR3 region has 15 residues. Germline V lookup: CDR1 SGHKS, CDR2 YYEKEE (reference sequence). V trimming: 4 bases; J trimming: 4 bases; junction bases outside the gene matches: 7. The chain's CDR3 is CASSQSGSRYNEQFF. In DNA form, the CDR3 reads TGTGCCAGCAGCCAAAGCGGGAGTAGGTACAATGAGCAGTTCTTC.

There are a few counts of this clonotype. The rearrangement links TRBV4-3 to TRBJ1-3; D possibly corresponds to TRBD1 (5 bases). The CDR3 has 15 residues. CDR1 and CDR2 (germline): LGHNA, YSLEER. The V gene lost 0 bases and the J gene lost 1 base, with 7 bases spanning the gap. This chain's CDR3 is CASSQDTGSGNTIYF. The CDR3 DNA reads as TGCGCCAGCAGCCAAGACACAGGATCTGGAAACACCATATATTTT.

The chain carries TRBV9 and TRBJ2-7; no clear D. Germline V gene data show CDR1 as SGDLS and CDR2 as YYNGEE. CDR3 size: 15 residues. V lost 2 bases to trimming and J lost 5 bases, with 17 bases between them. Written as DNA, the CDR3 is TGTGCCAGCAGCGTCCTTCCGGCGCCCCCCGACGAGCAGTACTTC. Translating gives CASSVLPAPPDEQYF.

This chain links TRBV6-5 with TRBJ2-1; TRBD2 agrees at 11 bases. CDR1 is MNHEY and CDR2 is SVGAGI in the germline V gene. CDR3 length: 14 residues. After removal of 10 bases from V and 4 bases from J, the junction contained 6 bases not matched to a gene. Here the CDR3 reads CAIRASGRYNEQFF. The CDR3 DNA sequence: TGTGCCATCCGGGCTAGCGGGAGGTACAATGAGCAGTTCTTC.

V is TRBV9 and J is TRBJ1-2; D not resolved. Germline lookup yields CDR1 SGDLS and CDR2 YYNGEE. V was trimmed by 3 bases and J by 2 bases, leaving 11 bases between them. CDR3 size: 14 residues. The DNA of the CDR3 is TGTGCCAGCAGCGGTTATCATGGAAACTATGGCTACACCTTC. This codes for CASSGYHGNYGYTF.

The genes are TRBV7-9 and TRBJ2-5; 12 bases agree with TRBD1. The V gene end was trimmed by 5 bases and the J gene end by 5 bases; junction bases not matched to a gene: 6. The CDR3 covers 15 residues. Germline CDR1 SEHNR, CDR2 FQNEAQ (reference sequence). CDR3 bases: TGTGCCAGCAGCATGGGGACAGGGGGCTTCGAGACCCAGTACTTC. Protein: CASSMGTGGFETQYF.

This sequence joins TRBV12-3 or TRBV12-4 and TRBJ1-2, with 7 bases matching TRBD1. The CDR3 contains 14 residues. Trimming took 5 bases from V and 6 from J; bases not matched to a gene: 9. CDR3 coding DNA: TGTGCCAGCAGTACCAGACAGGGACGGAATGGCTACACCTTC. Its protein product is CASSTRQGRNGYTF.